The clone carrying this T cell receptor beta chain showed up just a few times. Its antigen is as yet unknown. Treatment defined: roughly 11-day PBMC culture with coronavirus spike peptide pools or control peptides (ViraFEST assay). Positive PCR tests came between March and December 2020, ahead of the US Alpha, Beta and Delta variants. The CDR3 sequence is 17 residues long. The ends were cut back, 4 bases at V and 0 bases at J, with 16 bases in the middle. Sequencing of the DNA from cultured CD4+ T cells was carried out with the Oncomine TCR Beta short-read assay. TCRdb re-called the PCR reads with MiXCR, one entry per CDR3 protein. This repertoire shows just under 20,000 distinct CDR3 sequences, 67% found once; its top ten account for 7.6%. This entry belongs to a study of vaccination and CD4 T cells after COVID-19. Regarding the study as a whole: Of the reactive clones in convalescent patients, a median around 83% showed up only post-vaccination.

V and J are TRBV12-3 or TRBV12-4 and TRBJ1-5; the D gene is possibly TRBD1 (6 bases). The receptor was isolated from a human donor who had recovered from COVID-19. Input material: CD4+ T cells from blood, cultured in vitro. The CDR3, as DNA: TGTGCCAGCAGTTGGCTCAGGGGCCCGAATAGCAATCAGCCCCAGCATTTT. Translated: CASSWLRGPNSNQPQHF.